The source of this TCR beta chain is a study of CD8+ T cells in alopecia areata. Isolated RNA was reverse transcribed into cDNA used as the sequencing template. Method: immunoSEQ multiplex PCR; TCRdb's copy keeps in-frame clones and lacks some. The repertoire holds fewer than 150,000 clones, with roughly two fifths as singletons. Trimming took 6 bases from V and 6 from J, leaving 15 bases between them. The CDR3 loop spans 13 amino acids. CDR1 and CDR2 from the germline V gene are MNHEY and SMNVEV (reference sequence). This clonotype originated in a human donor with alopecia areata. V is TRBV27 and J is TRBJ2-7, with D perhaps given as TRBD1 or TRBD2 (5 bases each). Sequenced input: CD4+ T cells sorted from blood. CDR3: CASSRPGTSEQYF. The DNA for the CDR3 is TGTGCCAGCAGCAGGCCAGGGACCAGCGAGCAGTACTTC.